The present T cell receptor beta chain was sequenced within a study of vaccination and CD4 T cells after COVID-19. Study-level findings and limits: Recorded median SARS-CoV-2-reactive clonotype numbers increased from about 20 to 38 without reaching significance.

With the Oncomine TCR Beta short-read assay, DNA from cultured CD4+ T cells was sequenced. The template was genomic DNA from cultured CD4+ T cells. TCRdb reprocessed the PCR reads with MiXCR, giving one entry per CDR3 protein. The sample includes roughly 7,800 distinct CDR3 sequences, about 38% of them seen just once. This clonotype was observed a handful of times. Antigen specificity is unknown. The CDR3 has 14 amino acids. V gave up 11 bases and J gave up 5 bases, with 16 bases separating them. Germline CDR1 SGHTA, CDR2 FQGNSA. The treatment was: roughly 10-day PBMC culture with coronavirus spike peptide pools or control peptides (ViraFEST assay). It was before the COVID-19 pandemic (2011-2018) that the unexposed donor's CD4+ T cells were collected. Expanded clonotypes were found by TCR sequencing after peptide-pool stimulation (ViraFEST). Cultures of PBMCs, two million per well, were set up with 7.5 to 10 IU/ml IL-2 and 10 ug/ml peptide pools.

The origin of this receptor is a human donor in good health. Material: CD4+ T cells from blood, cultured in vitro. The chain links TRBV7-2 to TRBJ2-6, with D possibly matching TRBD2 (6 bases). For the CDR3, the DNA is TGTGCCGGACGCGGGAATCTGAGGGCCAACGTCCTGACTTTC. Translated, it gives CAGRGNLRANVLTF.